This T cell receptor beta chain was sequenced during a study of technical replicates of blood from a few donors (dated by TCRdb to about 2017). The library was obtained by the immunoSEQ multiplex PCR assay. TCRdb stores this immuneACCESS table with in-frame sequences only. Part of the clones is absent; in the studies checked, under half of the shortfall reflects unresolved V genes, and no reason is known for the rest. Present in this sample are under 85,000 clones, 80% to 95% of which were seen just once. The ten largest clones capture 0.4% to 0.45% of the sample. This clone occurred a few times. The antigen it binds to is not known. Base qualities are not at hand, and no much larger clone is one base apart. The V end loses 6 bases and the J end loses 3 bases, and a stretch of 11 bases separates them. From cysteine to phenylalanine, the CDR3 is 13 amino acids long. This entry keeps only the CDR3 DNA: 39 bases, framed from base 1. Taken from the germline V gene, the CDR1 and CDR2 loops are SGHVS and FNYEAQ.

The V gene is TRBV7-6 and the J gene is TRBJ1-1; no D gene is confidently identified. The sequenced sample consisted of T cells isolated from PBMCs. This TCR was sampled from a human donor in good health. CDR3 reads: CASSLTPDTEAFF. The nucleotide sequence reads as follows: TGTGCCAGCAGTTTGACTCCTGACACTGAAGCTTTCTTT.